One and the same sample provided the 14 T cell receptor beta chains below, sequenced in a study of T cell responses to AZD1222 COVID-19 vaccine. Using immunoSEQ multiplex PCR, the repertoire was profiled, and TCRdb retains in-frame clones only, with some absent. The table includes under 150,000 clones, approximately 92% detected once. This specimen consisted of peripheral blood, obtained on day 0 of AZD1222 vaccination. These receptors were obtained from an adult in good health.

The J gene is TRBJ2-5, the V gene TRBV29-1; TRBD1 aligns across 12 bases. The J segment lost 5 bases and the V segment lost 7 bases, leaving 8 bases of the junction unmatched. The CDR3 totals 14 residues. CDR1 and CDR2 (germline): SQVTM, ANQGSEA. Here the CDR3 DNA reads TGCAGCGGCCGGGACAGGGGGCGCCACGAGACCCAGTACTTC. As protein: CSGRDRGRHETQYF.

The CDR3 DNA is TGTGCCAGCAGCTTATTGACCAGGGGGCACAATGAGCAGTTCTTC. Its translation is CASSLLTRGHNEQFF. The chain carries TRBV7-9 and TRBJ2-1; 8 positions agree with TRBD1. The CDR3 has 15 residues. Looked up from germline, CDR1 is SEHNR and CDR2 is FQNEAQ (reference sequence). V lost 2 bases to trimming and J lost 5 bases; unmatched junction nucleotides: 5.

J is TRBJ1-4 and V is TRBV7-8, with D perhaps TRBD1 (5 bases). Trimming removed 3 bases from V and 0 bases from J, with 14 bases in between. The CDR3 consists of 17 residues. Germline V gene data show CDR1 as SGHVS and CDR2 as FQNEAQ. The CDR3 here is CASSLLGGGATNEKLFF. The CDR3 nucleotides are TGTGCCAGCAGCTTGCTGGGCGGAGGGGCAACTAATGAAAAACTGTTTTTT.

This clone was seen a single time. The sample contains more than one DNA sequence encoding this CDR3. The V and J genes are TRBV12-3 or TRBV12-4 and TRBJ2-3; the D is unclear. Trimming removed 2 bases at V and 0 bases at J, with 0 bases between. The CDR3 totals 12 residues. DNA for the CDR3: TGTGCCAGCAGTTTAAGCACAGATACGCAGTATTTT. Translating gives CASSLSTDTQYF.

This sequence joins TRBV6-5 and TRBJ2-7; TRBD1 agrees at 7 bases. CDR1 is MNHEY, CDR2 SVGAGI, per germline. Trimming cost V 5 bases and J 2 bases; bases outside gene matches: 3. The CDR3 has 13 residues. The CDR3 DNA reads TGTGCCAGCAGTCAACAGGGGCCCTACGAGCAGTACTTC. As protein: CASSQQGPYEQYF.

The chain employs TRBV27 and TRBJ1-6; the D gene is possibly TRBD1 (5 bases). This CDR3 comprises 15 residues. Germline V gives CDR1 MNHEY, CDR2 SMNVEV (reference sequence). Trimming took 0 bases from V and 9 from J, leaving 12 bases between them. The CDR3 loop reads CASSLSGRVASPLHF. The CDR3 region has the DNA TGTGCCAGCAGTTTATCGGGCAGGGTCGCTTCACCCCTCCACTTT.

A remark on this clone: The conserved final phenylalanine or tryptophan is absent from the CDR3, which likely points to a read error. The limits of the CDR3 on the DNA are not certain, so only TCRdb's listed CDR3 is given. The chain links TRBV5-1 to TRBJ2-7; the listed D gene, TRBD1, was not tested against the DNA. The CDR3 spans 10 amino acids, including both terminal residues. Germline CDR1 SGHRS, CDR2 YFSETQ. The CDR3 reads CASSLDRVGD.

This clone was counted once. The V call is TRBV7-2, the J call TRBJ1-3; no reliable D call. The CDR3 has 18 residues. Germline assignment: CDR1 SGHTA and CDR2 FQGNSA. Trimming removed 4 bases at V and 0 bases at J, with 19 bases between. This CDR3 is CASSSNPPGVPSGNTIYF. DNA for the CDR3: TGTGCCAGCAGCTCAAACCCACCCGGGGTACCCTCTGGAAACACCATATATTTT. The full variable domain, its missing parts supplied by reference TRBV7-2 and TRBJ1-3, is GAGVSQSPSNKVTEKGKDVELRCDPISGHTALYWYRQSLGQGLEFLIYFQGNSAPDKSGLPSDRFSAERTGGSVSTLTIQRTQQEDSAVYLCASSSNPPGVPSGNTIYFGEGSWLTVV.

The rearrangement uses TRBV10-2 and TRBJ2-7; TRBD1 matches 7 bases. The CDR3 is 12 amino acids. Germline CDR1 is WSHSY and CDR2 is SAAADI. Trimming at V came to 7 bases and at J to 2 bases, leaving 2 bases not matched to a gene. The CDR3 reads CASNRGPYEQYF. For the CDR3, the DNA is TGCGCCAGCAATAGGGGGCCCTACGAGCAGTACTTC.

V usage is TRBV3-1 (or the pseudogene TRBV3-2) and J usage is TRBJ1-1; maybe TRBD1 (6 bases). CDR3 size: 12 residues. Trimming cost V 7 bases and J 9 bases, with 15 bases left between them. Germline V lookup: CDR1 LGHDT, CDR2 YNNKEL (reference sequence). The CDR3 DNA follows: TGTGCCAGCAAGACACCACAGGGAAAAGCTTTCTTT. This translates into CASKTPQGKAFF.

J is TRBJ1-3 and V is TRBV28, with TRBD1 as a possible D gene (5 bases). Germline-derived CDR1 and CDR2 are MDHEN and SYDVKM. The CDR3 has 14 residues. The ends were cut back, 7 bases at V and 4 bases at J, with 14 bases in the middle. The CDR3 reads CASTESQGGNTIYF. The CDR3 bases are TGTGCCAGCACCGAATCTCAGGGCGGAAACACCATATATTTT. The variable domain in full, completed from reference TRBV28 and TRBJ1-3, reads DVKVTQSSRYLVKRTGEKVFLECVQDMDHENMFWYRQDPGLGLRLIYFSYDVKMKEKGDIPEGYSVSREKKERFSLILESASTNQTSMYLCASTESQGGNTIYFGEGSWLTVV.

This clone is a singleton in its sample. V is TRBV6-4 and J is TRBJ2-1, with TRBD2 identical over 9 bases. Germline assignment: CDR1 MRHNA and CDR2 SNTAGT. This CDR3 region has 11 residues. The CDR3 loop reads CSRGAGGRQFF. CDR3 nucleotide sequence: TGTTCTAGAGGAGCGGGAGGTAGGCAGTTCTTC.

This sequence joins TRBV11-3 and TRBJ2-1; possible D gene TRBD1, 5 bases. From germline, CDR1 is SGHNT and CDR2 YENEEA. The CDR3 is 14 residues long. The V end was cut by 5 bases, the J end by 2 bases, with 10 bases between. CDR3 bases: TGTGCCAGCAGCCCCCCGGACACCTACAATGAGCAGTTCTTC. It yields the protein CASSPPDTYNEQFF.

This clone occurred a few times. The chain carries TRBV5-4 and TRBJ2-5, with 7 bases matching TRBD1. This CDR3 is 15 amino acids long. V lost 4 bases and J lost 5; bases outside the gene matches: 11. Germline loops: CDR1 SGHNT, CDR2 YYREEE (reference sequence). The CDR3 sequence: CASSRGDRVGETQYF. The DNA of the CDR3 is TGTGCCAGCAGCAGGGGCGACAGGGTCGGGGAGACCCAGTACTTC. The full variable domain, completed using reference TRBV5-4 and TRBJ2-5, is ETGVTQSPTHLIKTRGQQVTLRCSSQSGHNTVSWYQQALGQGPQFIFQYYREEENGRGNFPPRFSGLQFPNYSSELNVNALELDDSALYLCASSRGDRVGETQYFGPGTRLLVL.